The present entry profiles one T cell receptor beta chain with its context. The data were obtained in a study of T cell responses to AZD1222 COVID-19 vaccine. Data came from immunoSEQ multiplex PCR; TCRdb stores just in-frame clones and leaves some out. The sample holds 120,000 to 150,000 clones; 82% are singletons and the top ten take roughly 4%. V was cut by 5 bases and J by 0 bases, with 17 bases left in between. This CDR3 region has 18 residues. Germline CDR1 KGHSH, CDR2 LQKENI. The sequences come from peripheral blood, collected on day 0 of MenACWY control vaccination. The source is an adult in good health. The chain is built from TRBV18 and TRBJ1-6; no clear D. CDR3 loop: CASSSAARASSYNSPLHF. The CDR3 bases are TGTGCCAGCTCATCGGCCGCGAGGGCAAGCTCCTATAATTCACCCCTCCACTTT.